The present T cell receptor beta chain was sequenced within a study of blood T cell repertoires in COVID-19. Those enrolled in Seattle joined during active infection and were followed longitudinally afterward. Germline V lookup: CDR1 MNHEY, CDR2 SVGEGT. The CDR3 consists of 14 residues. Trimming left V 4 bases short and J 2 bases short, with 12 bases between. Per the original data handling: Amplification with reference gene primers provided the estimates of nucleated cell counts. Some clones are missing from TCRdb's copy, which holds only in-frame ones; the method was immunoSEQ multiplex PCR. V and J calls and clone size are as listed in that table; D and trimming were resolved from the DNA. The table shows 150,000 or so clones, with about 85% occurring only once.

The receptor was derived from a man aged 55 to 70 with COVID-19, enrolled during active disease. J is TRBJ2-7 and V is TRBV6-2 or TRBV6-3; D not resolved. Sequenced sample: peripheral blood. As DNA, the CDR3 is TGTGCCAGCAGTTCTCCCGACAAGGCCTACGAGCAGTACTTC. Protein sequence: CASSSPDKAYEQYF.